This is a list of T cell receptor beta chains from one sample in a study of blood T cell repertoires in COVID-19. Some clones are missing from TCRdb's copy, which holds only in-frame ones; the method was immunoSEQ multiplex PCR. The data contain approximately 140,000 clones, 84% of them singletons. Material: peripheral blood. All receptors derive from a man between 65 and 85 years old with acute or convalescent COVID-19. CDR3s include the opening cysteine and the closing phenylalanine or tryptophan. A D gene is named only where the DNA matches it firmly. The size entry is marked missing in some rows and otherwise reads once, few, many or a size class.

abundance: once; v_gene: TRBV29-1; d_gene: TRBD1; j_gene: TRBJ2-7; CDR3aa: CSVEGQGFDEQYF; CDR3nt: TGCAGCGTTGAAGGACAGGGGTTCGACGAGCAGTACTTC
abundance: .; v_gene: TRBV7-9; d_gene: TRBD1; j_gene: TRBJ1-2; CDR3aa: CASSLMGQGDGYTF; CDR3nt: TGTGCCAGCAGCTTAATGGGACAGGGTGACGGCTACACCTTC
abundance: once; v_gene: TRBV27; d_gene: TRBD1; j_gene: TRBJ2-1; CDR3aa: CASSLTGGEQFF; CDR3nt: TGTGCCAGCAGTTTAACAGGGGGTGAGCAGTTCTTC
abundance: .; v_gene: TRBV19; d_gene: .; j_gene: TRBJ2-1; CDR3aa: CASSATLAYSYNEQFF; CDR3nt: TGTGCCAGTAGTGCCACCCTAGCCTACTCCTACAATGAGCAGTTCTTC
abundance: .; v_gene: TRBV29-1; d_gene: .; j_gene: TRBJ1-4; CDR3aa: CSAEDLRTNEKLFF; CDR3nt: TGCAGCGCAGAGGATTTGAGGACTAATGAAAAACTGTTTTTT
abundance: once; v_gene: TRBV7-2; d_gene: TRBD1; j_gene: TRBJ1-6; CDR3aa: CASSLVVRGNSPLHF; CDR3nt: TGTGCCAGCAGCTTAGTTGTCAGGGGGAATTCACCCCTCCACTTT
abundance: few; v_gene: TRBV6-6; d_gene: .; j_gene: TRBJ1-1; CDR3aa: CASGPISTMNTEAFF; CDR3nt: TGTGCCAGCGGGCCGATAAGCACCATGAACACTGAAGCTTTCTTT
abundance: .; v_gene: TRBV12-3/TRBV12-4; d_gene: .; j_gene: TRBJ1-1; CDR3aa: CGIRRMNTEAFF; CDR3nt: TGTGGAATCAGAAGAATGAACACTGAAGCTTTCTTT
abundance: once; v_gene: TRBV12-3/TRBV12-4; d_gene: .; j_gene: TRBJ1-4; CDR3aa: CASSLATNEKLFF; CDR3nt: TGTGCCAGCAGTTTGGCTACTAATGAAAAACTGTTTTTT
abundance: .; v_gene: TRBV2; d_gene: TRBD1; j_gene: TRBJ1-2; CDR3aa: CASSGTGSGGYTF; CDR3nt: TGTGCCAGCAGCGGGACAGGGTCGGGCGGCTACACCTTC
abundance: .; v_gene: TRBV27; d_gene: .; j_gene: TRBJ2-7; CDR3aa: CASSFPHIDSRRYEQYF; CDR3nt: TGTGCCAGCAGTTTCCCCCACATTGACAGTCGGCGGTACGAGCAGTACTTC
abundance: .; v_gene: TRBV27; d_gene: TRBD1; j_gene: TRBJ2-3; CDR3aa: CASSLRQGAPASTDTQYF; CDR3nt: TGTGCCAGCAGTTTACGACAGGGGGCCCCCGCTAGCACAGATACGCAGTATTTT
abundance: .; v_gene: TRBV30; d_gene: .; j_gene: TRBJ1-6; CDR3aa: CACQLAGGRSPLHF; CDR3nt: TGTGCCTGCCAATTAGCGGGGGGCCGTTCACCCCTCCACTTT
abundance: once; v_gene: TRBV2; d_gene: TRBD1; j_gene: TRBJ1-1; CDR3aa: CASRDRTGGATEAFF; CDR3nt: TGTGCCAGCAGGGACCGGACAGGGGGCGCCACTGAAGCTTTCTTT
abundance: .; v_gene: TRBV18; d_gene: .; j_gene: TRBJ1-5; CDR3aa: CASSPQSNSNQPQHF; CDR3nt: TGTGCCAGCTCACCACAGAGTAATAGCAATCAGCCCCAGCATTTT
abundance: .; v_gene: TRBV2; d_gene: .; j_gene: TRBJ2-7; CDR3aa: CASSDVLTYEQYF; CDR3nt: TGTGCCAGCAGTGATGTCTTAACCTACGAGCAGTACTTC
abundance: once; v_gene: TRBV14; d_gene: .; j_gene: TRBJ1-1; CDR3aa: CASSPRPGPGDTEAFF; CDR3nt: TGTGCCAGCAGCCCGCGGCCCGGGCCAGGGGACACTGAAGCTTTCTTT
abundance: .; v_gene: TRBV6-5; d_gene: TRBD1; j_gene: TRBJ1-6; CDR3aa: CASSYSTGTGDSPLHF; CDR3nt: TGTGCCAGCAGTTACTCGACCGGGACAGGGGACTCACCCCTCCACTTT
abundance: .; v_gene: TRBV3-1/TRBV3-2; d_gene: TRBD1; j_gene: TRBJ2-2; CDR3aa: CASSQDFRGTGNTGELFF; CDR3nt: TGTGCCAGCAGCCAAGATTTCCGCGGGACAGGGAACACCGGGGAGCTGTTTTTT
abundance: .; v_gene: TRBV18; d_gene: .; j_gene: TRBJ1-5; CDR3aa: CASSPGSGLNQPQHF; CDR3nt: TGTGCCAGCTCACCAGGGTCAGGGCTCAATCAGCCCCAGCATTTT
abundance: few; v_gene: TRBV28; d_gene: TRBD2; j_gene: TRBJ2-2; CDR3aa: CASSLGLAGGPNRELFF; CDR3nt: TGTGCCAGCAGTTTAGGACTAGCGGGAGGGCCTAACCGGGAGCTGTTTTTT
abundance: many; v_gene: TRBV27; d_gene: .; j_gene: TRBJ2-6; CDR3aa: CASSTINSGANVLTF; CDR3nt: TGTGCCAGCAGTACAATAAACTCTGGGGCCAACGTCCTGACTTTC
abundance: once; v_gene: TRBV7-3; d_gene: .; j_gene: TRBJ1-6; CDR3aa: CASSRESPSGQSPLHF; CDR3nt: TGTGCCAGCAGCCGGGAATCGCCATCAGGTCAATCACCCCTCCACTTT
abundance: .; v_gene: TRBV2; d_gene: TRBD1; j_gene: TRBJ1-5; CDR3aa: CASSDDRGGNQPQHF; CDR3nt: TGTGCCAGCAGTGACGACAGGGGAGGCAATCAGCCCCAGCATTTT
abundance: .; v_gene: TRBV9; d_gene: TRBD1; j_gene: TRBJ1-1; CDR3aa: CASSATGERTEAFF; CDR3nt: TGTGCCAGCAGCGCGACAGGGGAGAGGACTGAAGCTTTCTTT
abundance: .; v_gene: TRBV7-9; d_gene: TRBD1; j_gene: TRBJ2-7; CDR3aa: CASSLAVGTGPYEQYF; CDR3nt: TGTGCCAGCAGCTTAGCCGTCGGGACAGGGCCCTACGAGCAGTACTTC
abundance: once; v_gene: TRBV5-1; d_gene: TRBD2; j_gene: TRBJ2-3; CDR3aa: CASSTASGGAADTQYF; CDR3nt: TGCGCCAGCAGCACCGCTAGCGGGGGGGCCGCAGATACGCAGTATTTT
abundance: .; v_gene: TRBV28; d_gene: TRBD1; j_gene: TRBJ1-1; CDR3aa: CASRTGTATNTEAFF; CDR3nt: TGTGCCAGCAGGACTGGGACAGCGACGAACACTGAAGCTTTCTTT
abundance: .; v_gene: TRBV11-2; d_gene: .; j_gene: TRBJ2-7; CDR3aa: CASSTHPSDEQYF; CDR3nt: TGTGCCAGCAGCACTCACCCGAGCGACGAGCAGTACTTC
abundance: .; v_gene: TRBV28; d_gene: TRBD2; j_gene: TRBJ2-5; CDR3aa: CASSPTSGGLGTQYF; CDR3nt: TGTGCCAGCAGTCCAACTAGCGGGGGCCTCGGGACCCAGTACTTC
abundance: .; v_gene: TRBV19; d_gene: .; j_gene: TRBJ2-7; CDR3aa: CASSPGVIDEQYF; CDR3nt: TGTGCCAGTAGTCCAGGGGTGATCGACGAGCAGTACTTC
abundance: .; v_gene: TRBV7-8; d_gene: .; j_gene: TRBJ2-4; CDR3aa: CASSWLKGNDPKNIQYF; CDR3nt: TGTGCCAGCAGCTGGTTGAAGGGGAACGATCCCAAAAACATTCAGTACTTC
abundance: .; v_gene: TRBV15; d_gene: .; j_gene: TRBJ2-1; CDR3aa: CATSRDAGPSNEQFF; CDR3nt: TGTGCCACCAGCAGAGATGCGGGGCCAAGCAATGAGCAGTTCTTC